This is a list of T cell receptor beta chains from one sample in a study of vaccination and CD4 T cells after COVID-19. Using its own MiXCR run on the PCR reads, TCRdb lists one record per CDR3 protein. The profile shows fewer than 20,000 distinct CDR3 sequences, around 60% of them singletons. No antigen has been identified for these receptors. Sample: CD4+ T cells from blood, cultured in vitro. The receptors originated from a human donor who had recovered from COVID-19. CDR3s include the opening cysteine and the closing phenylalanine or tryptophan. The order of the fields is CDR3 protein, CDR3 DNA, V gene, J gene, D gene, clone size. D genes are given only for firm matches. Clone size is shown for a subset of rows, as once, few, many or a class of expanded clone.

CAISESPKNQPQHF	TGTGCCATCAGTGAGTCGCCAAAAAATCAGCCCCAGCATTTT	TRBV10-3	TRBJ1-5	.	.
CASSLASGRASRNEQFF	TGTGCCAGCAGCTTGGCCAGCGGGAGGGCCTCACGGAATGAGCAGTTCTTC	TRBV5-4	TRBJ2-1	TRBD2	.
CASSPIDTGELFF	TGTGCCAGCAGTCCCATAGACACCGGGGAGCTGTTTTTT	TRBV6-4	TRBJ2-2	.	once
CASSLLAGSNQPQHF	TGTGCCAGCAGTTTATTAGCAGGGTCCAATCAGCCCCAGCATTTT	TRBV27	TRBJ1-5	.	few
CASSLREGPGNTIYF	TGTGCCAGCAGCCTTAGGGAAGGGCCCGGAAACACCATATATTTT	TRBV9	TRBJ1-3	.	.
CASSLAQPTQETQYF	TGCGCCAGCAGCTTGGCCCAGCCGACCCAAGAGACCCAGTACTTC	TRBV5-1	TRBJ2-5	.	few
CAISGTDGNTIYF	TGTGCCATCAGTGGGACTGACGGAAACACCATATATTTT	TRBV10-3	TRBJ1-3	.	once
CASSFGVTGNTIYF	TGTGCCAGCAGCTTCGGGGTAACGGGAAACACCATATATTTT	TRBV11-3	TRBJ1-3	.	few
CATSDLGTDYGYTF	TGTGCCACCAGTGATTTAGGGACAGACTATGGCTACACCTTC	TRBV24-1	TRBJ1-2	TRBD1	.
CVSSRSSGQGYEQYF	TGTGTCAGCAGTAGAAGTTCGGGACAGGGCTACGAGCAGTACTTC	TRBV2	TRBJ2-7	TRBD1	.
CASRTSVSSTDTQYF	TGTGCCAGCAGAACTAGCGTCTCTAGCACAGATACGCAGTATTTT	TRBV12-3/TRBV12-4	TRBJ2-3	TRBD2	.
CASSPHLTDNSPLHF	TGTGCCAGCAGTCCCCATCTTACCGATAATTCACCCCTCCACTTT	TRBV27	TRBJ1-6	.	few
CASSKNRGRRRNTEAFF	TGTGCCAGCAGCAAAAACAGGGGGCGCAGAAGGAACACTGAAGCTTTCTTT	TRBV7-8	TRBJ1-1	TRBD1	few
CASSFDSAGETQYF	TGTGCCAGCAGTTTCGACTCGGCCGGCGAGACCCAGTACTTC	TRBV27	TRBJ2-5	.	.
CATQVAGSLTDTQYF	TGTGCCACCCAAGTAGCGGGGAGCCTCACAGATACGCAGTATTTT	TRBV6-2/TRBV6-3	TRBJ2-3	TRBD2	.
CASSYSGRIPNTEAFF	TGTGCCAGCAGTTACTCAGGCAGGATCCCGAACACTGAAGCTTTCTTT	TRBV6-2/TRBV6-3	TRBJ1-1	.	few
CAWSDTGEYQPQHF	TGTGCCTGGAGCGATACAGGGGAATATCAGCCCCAGCATTTT	TRBV30	TRBJ1-5	TRBD1	.
CASSFYTEAFF	TGTGCCAGCAGTTTTTACACTGAAGCTTTCTTT	TRBV12-3/TRBV12-4	TRBJ1-1	.	.
CASSGLVTYYEQYF	TGTGCCAGCAGTGGACTAGTGACTTACTACGAGCAGTACTTC	TRBV28	TRBJ2-7	TRBD2	.
CSATPWTGKNEQYF	TGCAGTGCTACCCCGTGGACAGGGAAGAACGAGCAGTACTTC	TRBV20-1	TRBJ2-7	TRBD1	few
CASSFAGDQETQYF	TGTGCCAGCAGTTTTGCAGGGGATCAAGAGACCCAGTACTTC	TRBV27	TRBJ2-5	.	few
CASRSSGSSSGELFF	TGTGCCAGCAGATCTAGCGGGAGTTCCTCCGGGGAGCTGTTTTTT	TRBV6-1	TRBJ2-2	TRBD2	.
CASSLGLAGSYEQYF	TGTGCCAGCAGTTTGGGCCTAGCGGGGTCCTACGAGCAGTACTTC	TRBV28	TRBJ2-7	TRBD2	.
CASSEEHFSNQPQHF	TGTGCCAGCAGTGAGGAGCATTTTAGCAATCAGCCCCAGCATTTT	TRBV6-1	TRBJ1-5	.	.
CASSPYRVLEGKPQHF	TGTGCCAGCAGCCCCTACAGGGTGCTGGAGGGGAAGCCCCAGCATTTT	TRBV6-2/TRBV6-3	TRBJ1-5	.	.
CSARPAGQGAKGYTF	TGCAGTGCTAGACCCGCGGGACAGGGGGCGAAAGGCTACACCTTC	TRBV20-1	TRBJ1-2	TRBD1	few
CASSFETSGGETQYF	TGCGCCAGCAGCTTCGAGACTAGCGGTGGGGAGACCCAGTACTTC	TRBV5-1	TRBJ2-5	TRBD2	.
CASMGQGPYEQYF	TGTGCCAGCATGGGTCAGGGACCCTACGAGCAGTACTTC	TRBV2	TRBJ2-7	.	.
CASRPQGWETEAFF	TGTGCCAGCAGGCCTCAGGGGTGGGAGACTGAAGCTTTCTTT	TRBV12-3/TRBV12-4	TRBJ1-1	.	.
CASSLGGTLWQFF	TGTGCCAGCAGCTTAGGGGGGACACTTTGGCAGTTCTTC	TRBV11-2	TRBJ2-1	.	.
CSVAGDEQFF	TGCAGCGTTGCTGGAGATGAGCAGTTCTTC	TRBV29-1	TRBJ2-1	.	.
CATGTDAYGYTF	TGTGCCACCGGGACAGATGCCTATGGCTACACCTTC	TRBV28	TRBJ1-2	TRBD1	few
CSVRPGFYNEQFF	TGCAGCGTTCGACCAGGGTTCTACAATGAGCAGTTCTTC	TRBV29-1	TRBJ2-1	.	.
CATSDPPYGYTF	TGTGCCACCAGTGACCCTCCCTATGGCTACACCTTC	TRBV24-1	TRBJ1-2	.	.
CASSEQWDGEDTQYF	TGTGCCAGCAGTGAACAGTGGGACGGAGAGGATACGCAGTATTTT	TRBV6-1	TRBJ2-3	.	few
CASSWSSGHSTDTQYF	TGTGCCAGCAGCTGGTCTAGCGGTCACAGCACAGATACGCAGTATTTT	TRBV7-8	TRBJ2-3	TRBD2	.
CSARTGGGFTEAFF	TGCAGTGCTAGGACAGGGGGAGGATTCACTGAAGCTTTCTTT	TRBV20-1	TRBJ1-1	TRBD1	.
CASSRAGRANTGELFF	TGTGCCAGCAGTCGAGCTGGAAGGGCCAACACCGGGGAGCTGTTTTTT	TRBV28	TRBJ2-2	.	.
CATSDSRVGLNQPQHF	TGTGCCACCAGTGACAGCAGGGTCGGGCTTAATCAGCCCCAGCATTTT	TRBV24-1	TRBJ1-5	.	.
CASSEAVTEAFF	TGCGCCAGCAGTGAGGCAGTCACTGAAGCTTTCTTT	TRBV10-2	TRBJ1-1	.	.
CASTEYRQGFRQPQHF	TGTGCCAGCACCGAATACCGCCAAGGATTTAGGCAGCCCCAGCATTTT	TRBV6-1	TRBJ1-5	.	few
CASSQDLLAGRADTQYF	TGCGCCAGCAGCCAAGACCTCCTGGCGGGTCGAGCGGATACGCAGTATTTT	TRBV4-3	TRBJ2-3	.	.
CASSLGRYTEAFF	TGTGCCAGCAGTCTGGGACGGTACACTGAAGCTTTCTTT	TRBV27	TRBJ1-1	.	.